This T cell receptor beta chain was captured by sequencing in a study of CD8 T cells in Susac syndrome (dated 2019 in TCRdb). Broadly, across the study: Whether CD8+ T cell activation and differentiation in Susac syndrome was antigen driven was tested using repertoire sequencing. The study compared CD8+ T cell repertoire clonality among 11 to 12 healthy donors, around 14 Susac syndrome patients and some 16 multiple sclerosis patients. General findings and caveats noted by the study authors: The number of individuals in the TCR sequencing and HLA analysis was acknowledged as relatively small.

This clonotype has a single count. Its antigen is not yet known. The record has no base qualities; no much larger clone is one base away. Resting on one read, the evidence is weak. RNA was extracted using the RNeasy kit, and about 0.45 to 1 ug of the RNA was reverse transcribed with random hexamers. The immunoSEQ multiplex PCR assay, which covers 54 Vbeta and 13 Jbeta segments, was used to amplify TCR beta CDR3 regions. Bias from PCR amplification was corrected by using a synthetic template baseline for primer optimization and for computational correction. The paper's data handling went like this. Reads were assigned to V, D and J genes according to IMGT and analyzed in immunoSEQ Analyzer, with only productive sequences retained. Clonality was computed as one minus Shannon entropy normalized by log2 of the number of productive unique sequences. Public and private clones were assessed among the 100 most prevalent clones of each patient and control. Susac-specific clones were defined as absent from healthy and MS cohorts, 850 to 1,300 published viral clones and other ImmuneACCESS disease sequences. Through fastp at Q25 and MiXCR, TCRdb rebuilt clones from the public reads, retaining in-frame beta chains. Every CDR3 protein is listed once, alongside the most common genes and DNA of its rows. The V and J calls were not made by the authors but by TCRdb's processing. Counted in this sample were some 57,000 distinct CDR3 sequences; approximately 94% of them appeared once. 0.2% of the sample rests with the top ten.

The CDR3 runs 15 amino acids, cysteine and phenylalanine included. The read is trimmed to its CDR3 DNA, 45 bases read in frame from base 1. The junction carries 15 bases between V and J, which are trimmed by 3 bases and 6 bases respectively. Peripheral blood CD8+ and CD4+ T cells from healthy donors, Susac syndrome patients and multiple sclerosis patients were profiled by high-throughput TCR beta sequencing. The healthy donors served as controls matched for age and sex. CD8+ TEMRA cells were enriched by FACS, while bulk CD8+ and CD4+ T cells were purified by magnetic negative isolation. Blood was drawn into EDTA tubes, processed within 24 hours, and PBMCs were isolated by density gradient centrifugation. PBMCs intended for TCR sequencing were frozen in liquid nitrogen and were later thawed in a 37 degrees C water bath. A purity of at least 90% was achieved for sorted or isolated CD4+, CD8+ and CD8+ TEMRA cells.

This receptor was obtained from a human donor in good health. Input material: CD8+ T cells from PBMCs. The chain was built from TRBV12-3 or TRBV12-4 and TRBJ2-1, with TRBD1 perhaps the D gene, on 7 matching bases. The CDR3 sequence is CASSFVRQGGNEQFF. The DNA sequence is as follows: TGTGCCAGCAGTTTTGTACGACAGGGAGGCAATGAGCAGTTCTTC.